A single sample is the source of the 27 T cell receptor beta chains below, sequenced in a study of shared clonotypes between healthy human individuals. The protocol was immunoSEQ multiplex PCR, while the TCRdb copy is restricted to in-frame clones and leaves out a portion. The sample lists approximately 2.1 million clones, approximately 95% occurring once. Sequenced material: naive CD4+ T cells from PBMCs. Noted subset: CD45RA+ positively selected. The source of these receptors is a man aged 18 to 30 in good health. Some clones in this sample may be carry-over from other donors' samples.

The gene calls are TRBV7-2 and TRBJ2-5; D gene uncertain. There are 14 residues in the CDR3. CDR1 and CDR2 from the germline V gene are SGHTA and FQGNSA. V lost 1 base, J lost 5 bases, and 11 bases lay in between. This CDR3 is CASSLDKGGETQYF. The CDR3 DNA reads TGTGCCAGCAGCTTAGATAAGGGTGGGGAGACCCAGTACTTC.

This sequence joins TRBV6-1 and TRBJ2-7; 7 bases fit TRBD1. Losses at the gene ends were 7 bases for V and 4 bases for J; bases not matched to a gene: 7. The CDR3 runs to 13 residues. From germline, CDR1 is MNHNS and CDR2 SASEGT. The CDR3 reads CASTTGPDYEQYF. CDR3 bases: TGTGCCAGCACGACAGGGCCCGATTACGAGCAGTACTTC.

V and J are TRBV5-1 and TRBJ1-5; D gene unclear. The CDR3 sequence is 15 residues long. The germline gives CDR1 SGHRS, CDR2 YFSETQ. The V and J ends lost 2 bases and 4 bases respectively, with 13 bases between them. CDR3 sequence: CASSFRGIPNQPQHF. The CDR3 DNA sequence: TGCGCCAGCAGCTTCCGAGGGATCCCTAATCAGCCCCAGCATTTT. Drawing the rest from reference TRBV5-1 and TRBJ1-5, the complete variable domain is KAGVTQTPRYLIKTRGQQVTLSCSPISGHRSVSWYQQTPGQGLQFLFEYFSETQRNKGNFPGRFSGRQFSNSRSEMNVSTLELGDSALYLCASSFRGIPNQPQHFGDGTRLSIL.

The chain recombines TRBV6-1 with TRBJ2-3; D is possibly TRBD1 (5 bases). The CDR3 has 15 amino acids. Trimming removed 3 bases at V and 5 bases at J, with 15 bases between. Per germline, CDR1 MNHNS and CDR2 SASEGT. CDR3 bases: TGTGCCAGCAGTGACGCCTTAGGGGTGAGAGATACGCAGTATTTT. This codes for CASSDALGVRDTQYF.

The chain is built from TRBV6-5 and TRBJ1-1; TRBD1 might be the D (6 bases). This CDR3 is built from 14 residues. CDR1 is MNHEY and CDR2 is SVGAGI in the germline V gene. Trimming shortened V by 6 bases and J by 0 bases, and 11 bases separated the two germline ends. CDR3 DNA: TGTGCCAGCAGGCTTACAGGGCTGAACACTGAAGCTTTCTTT. Its protein is CASRLTGLNTEAFF.

The DNA of the CDR3 is TGTGCCAGCAGTTCACGGGGCCGTTCGGCCTACGAGCAGTACTTC. It translates to CASSSRGRSAYEQYF. The chain carries TRBV28 and TRBJ2-7, with D perhaps being TRBD1 or TRBD2 (5 bases each). The V gene lost 4 bases and the J gene lost 2 bases, with 15 bases spanning the gap. Germline V gives CDR1 MDHEN, CDR2 SYDVKM. This CDR3 region has 15 residues. Full variable domain (rest looked up from reference TRBV28 and TRBJ2-7): DVKVTQSSRYLVKRTGEKVFLECVQDMDHENMFWYRQDPGLGLRLIYFSYDVKMKEKGDIPEGYSVSREKKERFSLILESASTNQTSMYLCASSSRGRSAYEQYFGPGTRLTVT.

This sequence joins TRBV14 and TRBJ2-7; unclear D gene. This CDR3 has 13 residues. V lost 4 bases and J lost 3, with 10 bases in between. CDR1 SGHDN and CDR2 FVKESK come from the germline V gene. The CDR3 bases are TGTGCCAGCAGCCCCGGCCCTATCTACGAGCAGTACTTC. Its translation is CASSPGPIYEQYF.

In the case of this clone: Other DNA variants within this sample encode the same CDR3. The chain links TRBV2 to TRBJ1-1; D uncertain. CDR1 and CDR2 from the germline V gene are SNHLY and FYNNEI. Deletions cut 4 bases from V and 1 base from J, with 4 bases between. This CDR3 region has 12 residues. This CDR3 reads CASSVGNTEAFF. CDR3 DNA sequence: TGTGCCAGCAGTGTAGGGAACACTGAAGCTTTCTTT.

The V call is TRBV29-1, the J call TRBJ2-1; 14 nucleotides agree with TRBD2. The CDR3 runs to 16 residues. After removal of 3 bases from V and 8 bases from J, the junction contained 9 bases not matched to a gene. Germline V CDR1 and CDR2: SQVTM, ANQGSEA. In nucleotides, the CDR3 is TGCAGCGTTGAGGGAAGGGGACTAGCGGGAGTCTATGAGCAGTTCTTC. The encoded protein is CSVEGRGLAGVYEQFF.

V and J are TRBV11-2 and TRBJ2-1, with 15 nucleotides matching TRBD2. After removal of 5 bases from V and 3 bases from J, the junction contained 5 bases not matched to a gene. The germline gives CDR1 SGHAT, CDR2 FQNNGV. The CDR3 loop spans 17 amino acids. CDR3 sequence: CASSPGTSGRHYNEQFF. The DNA of the CDR3 is TGTGCCAGCAGCCCGGGGACTAGCGGGAGGCACTACAATGAGCAGTTCTTC.

A remark on this clone: This sample also contains other DNA sequences that code for the same CDR3. The rearrangement links TRBV5-1 to TRBJ2-1; 7 bases agree with TRBD1. V trimming: 4 bases; J trimming: 4 bases; junction bases outside the gene matches: 5. Germline V gives CDR1 SGHRS, CDR2 YFSETQ. The CDR3 extends over 14 amino acids. The CDR3 region is CASSPGGGYNEQFF. The CDR3 region has the DNA TGCGCCAGCAGCCCAGGGGGTGGTTACAATGAGCAGTTCTTC.

A remark on this clone: Other DNA sequences of this sample code for an identical CDR3. The chain has TRBV6-1 and TRBJ2-5; 8 positions match TRBD1. Germline values: CDR1 MNHNS, CDR2 SASEGT. This CDR3 is built from 14 residues. V dropped 3 bases and J dropped 5; count of bases not matched to a gene: 5. CDR3 protein: CASSDRGLWETQYF. CDR3 DNA sequence: TGTGCCAGCAGTGACAGGGGGCTCTGGGAGACCCAGTACTTC.

The chain employs TRBV7-3 and TRBJ2-7; possible D gene TRBD1, 5 bases. Trimming took 0 bases from V and 3 from J, leaving 6 bases between them. This CDR3 region has 13 residues. The germline gives CDR1 SGHTA, CDR2 FQGTGA. Written as DNA, the CDR3 is TGTGCCAGCAGCTTAACCCAGGGCTACGAGCAGTACTTC. Translated: CASSLTQGYEQYF.

Remarks on this clone: This same CDR3 is encoded by further DNA sequences in the sample. The chain carries TRBV28 and TRBJ2-7; D may be TRBD2 (6 bases). The CDR3 extends over 12 amino acids. Trimming removed 1 base at V and 7 bases at J, with 8 bases between. In germline, CDR1 is MDHEN, CDR2 SYDVKM. The CDR3 loop reads CASSLYGREQYF. The CDR3 nucleotides are TGTGCCAGCAGTTTATATGGGAGGGAGCAGTACTTC.

This CDR3 reads CASSFTRGADTQYF. In DNA, the CDR3 is TGTGCCAGCAGCTTTACCAGGGGTGCAGATACGCAGTATTTT. The chain carries TRBV11-2 and TRBJ2-3, with D maybe TRBD1 (6 bases). V was cut by 3 bases and J by 4 bases, with 11 bases left in between. This CDR3 has 14 amino acids. Germline assignment: CDR1 SGHAT and CDR2 FQNNGV.

This clone was counted a few times. The chain has TRBV28 and TRBJ1-4, with TRBD1 matching 9 bases. With 5 bases clipped from V and 8 bases from J, the junction kept 6 bases outside the gene matches. There are 14 residues in the CDR3. CDR1 and CDR2 from the germline V gene are MDHEN and SYDVKM. This CDR3 reads CASSPGQGREKLFF. The CDR3 DNA is TGTGCCAGCAGTCCGGGACAGGGCAGGGAAAAACTGTTTTTT.

The rearrangement links TRBV18 to TRBJ2-7, with 10 bases fitting TRBD1. In germline, CDR1 is KGHSH, CDR2 LQKENI. Unmatched junction bases numbered 26, after V lost 3 bases and J lost 0 bases. The CDR3 is made up of 23 amino acids. The CDR3, as DNA: TGTGCCAGCTCACCTAAATACTCACCGGGACAGGGGAATTCTCATACCCTCTCCTACGAGCAGTACTTC. This translates into CASSPKYSPGQGNSHTLSYEQYF.

In this sample, this clone turned up once. The chain employs TRBV2 and TRBJ2-7; 8 bases align to TRBD2. V was clipped by 7 bases and J by 6 bases; unmatched bases: 11. The CDR3 totals 14 residues. Germline CDR1 is SNHLY and CDR2 is FYNNEI. The CDR3 DNA follows: TGTGCCAGCAACTACGGGACTAGTTCCCTCGAGCAGTACTTC. This translates into CASNYGTSSLEQYF.

As concerns this clone: Other DNA sequences in this sample translate to the same CDR3. This chain uses TRBV30 with TRBJ1-1; no firm D call. Per germline, CDR1 GTSNPN and CDR2 SVGIG (reference sequence). There are 13 residues in the CDR3. V lost 0 bases to trimming and J lost 0 bases, with 5 bases between them. The CDR3: CAWSVSVNTEAFF. Here the CDR3 DNA reads TGTGCCTGGAGTGTATCGGTGAACACTGAAGCTTTCTTT.

The chain couples TRBV5-6 to TRBJ1-5, with D tentatively TRBD1 (6 bases). Per the germline V gene, CDR1 is SGHDT and CDR2 is YYEEEE. The CDR3 is 14 residues long. V dropped 0 bases and J dropped 6 bases, with 10 bases sitting between them. The CDR3 spells CASSLARGGQPQHF. In DNA form, the CDR3 reads TGTGCCAGCAGCTTGGCCAGGGGTGGTCAGCCCCAGCATTTT.

The chain is built from TRBV13 and TRBJ2-5; 10 nucleotides line up with TRBD1. CDR1 and CDR2 (germline): PRHDT, FYEKMQ (reference sequence). With V trimmed by 6 bases and J by 3 bases, 13 bases remained unmatched. This CDR3 contains 17 residues. The CDR3 coding sequence is TGTGCCAGCAGTACCCCGCCGGACAGGGGGATTAAAGAGACCCAGTACTTC. This codes for CASSTPPDRGIKETQYF.

The chain uses TRBV5-1 and TRBJ2-6; D is uncertain. Germline V lookup: CDR1 SGHRS, CDR2 YFSETQ. The CDR3 sequence is 16 residues long. Trimming pared 4 bases from V and 0 bases from J, leaving 11 bases between. CDR3 coding DNA: TGCGCCAGCAGCCCTCCGGGCCTCTCTGGGGCCAACGTCCTGACTTTC. As protein: CASSPPGLSGANVLTF.

The gene calls are TRBV28 and TRBJ1-2; a possible D gene is TRBD1 (6 bases). The CDR3 has 14 amino acids. Trimming removed 3 bases at V and 8 bases at J, with 16 bases between. CDR1 is MDHEN, CDR2 SYDVKM, per germline. The CDR3 region has the DNA TGTGCCAGCAGTTTCATTACGGGCCAGGGGGGCTACACCTTC. It is translated as CASSFITGQGGYTF.

The rearrangement uses TRBV4-3 and TRBJ2-3, with 8 bases matching TRBD1. The CDR3 is 16 residues long. CDR1 is LGHNA and CDR2 is YSLEER in the germline V gene. Trimming removed 2 bases from V and 4 bases from J; junction bases left unmatched: 8. The CDR3 here is CASSQIQGVGADTQYF. The CDR3, as DNA: TGCGCCAGCAGCCAAATACAGGGGGTTGGGGCAGATACGCAGTATTTT.

The chain couples TRBV5-1 to TRBJ2-5; 7 bases line up with TRBD1. The CDR3 totals 13 residues. V was clipped by 6 bases and J by 5 bases; unmatched bases: 7. Germline CDR1 SGHRS, CDR2 YFSETQ. CDR3 residues: CASNDRVSETQYF. CDR3 DNA sequence: TGCGCCAGCAACGACAGGGTTTCGGAGACCCAGTACTTC.

This sequence joins TRBV6-5 and TRBJ1-2; D unclear. The CDR3 is 13 residues long. The V gene lost 6 bases and the J gene lost 2 bases, with 10 bases spanning the gap. Germline V lookup: CDR1 MNHEY, CDR2 SVGAGI. The CDR3: CASRRQLNYGYTF. The CDR3 bases are TGTGCCAGCAGGCGACAACTCAACTATGGCTACACCTTC.

This clone was seen just once. V is TRBV7-3 and J is TRBJ2-1; TRBD2 matches 8 bases. Germline values: CDR1 SGHTA, CDR2 FQGTGA. This CDR3 region has 17 residues. J gave up 5 bases and V 5 bases, and 14 bases lay outside the gene matches. DNA of the CDR3: TGTGCCAGCAGCGCCCACCGTACTAGCGGTCAACACAATGAGCAGTTCTTC. This gives the protein CASSAHRTSGQHNEQFF.